A selection of T cell receptor beta chains follows, all from one sample in a study of blood T cells in healthy people across ages. Each CDR3 protein gets one entry after TCRdb re-called the 5' RACE reads with MiXCR. The sample has 800,000 to 950,000 distinct CDR3 sequences, under 35% seen once. The sample also formed part of further work on T cells of mothers and their children.

The sequenced sample consisted of blood. These receptor sequences come from a woman aged 40-49 years in good health. Both conserved end residues are part of each CDR3. Fields, in order: D gene, V gene, clone size, J gene, CDR3 protein, CDR3 DNA. A D gene is named only where the DNA matches it firmly. A clone size is listed for some rows: how often the clone was seen (once, few, many), or a class if it is expanded.

D: NA
V: TRBV27
size: NA
J: TRBJ2-4
CDR3: CASSRTPVKNIQYF
DNA: TGTGCCAGCAGCCGCACCCCAGTCAAAAACATTCAGTACTTC

D: TRBD2
V: TRBV20-1
size: few
J: TRBJ2-7
CDR3: CSARPGLAGGKPYEQYF
DNA: TGCAGTGCTAGACCGGGACTAGCGGGAGGAAAACCCTACGAGCAGTACTTC

D: NA
V: TRBV29-1
size: NA
J: TRBJ2-5
CDR3: CSVDPGQGKEQYF
DNA: TGCAGCGTGGACCCAGGGCAGGGTAAGGAGCAGTACTTC

D: TRBD1
V: TRBV20-1
size: few
J: TRBJ2-7
CDR3: CSARDPGTVATSEQYF
DNA: TGCAGTGCTAGAGACCCCGGGACAGTAGCCACCTCCGAGCAGTACTTC

D: NA
V: TRBV28
size: NA
J: TRBJ2-1
CDR3: CASSLRGTNSYNEQFF
DNA: TGTGCCAGCAGTTTACGCGGGACAAACTCCTACAATGAGCAGTTCTTC

D: NA
V: TRBV5-5
size: NA
J: TRBJ2-3
CDR3: CASSLVEGYADTQYF
DNA: TGTGCCAGCAGCTTGGTGGAAGGGTACGCAGATACGCAGTATTTT

D: NA
V: TRBV28
size: many
J: TRBJ2-7
CDR3: CASSLSDGYEQYF
DNA: TGTGCCAGCAGTTTATCTGACGGCTACGAGCAGTACTTC

D: NA
V: TRBV6-1
size: NA
J: TRBJ1-5
CDR3: CASSAWVRDGRSNQPQHF
DNA: TGTGCCAGCAGCGCTTGGGTGAGGGATGGTCGGAGCAATCAGCCCCAGCATTTT

D: NA
V: TRBV20-1
size: NA
J: TRBJ2-3
CDR3: CSATRSGLVDTQYF
DNA: TGCAGTGCTACCCGTAGCGGTTTAGTAGATACGCAGTATTTT

D: NA
V: TRBV7-9
size: few
J: TRBJ1-2
CDR3: CASSPLQGRTAGYTF
DNA: TGTGCCAGCAGCCCGCTACAGGGTAGGACGGCTGGCTACACCTTC

D: NA
V: TRBV28
size: few
J: TRBJ2-3
CDR3: CASGTGRSTDTQYF
DNA: TGTGCCAGCGGAACGGGAAGGAGCACAGATACGCAGTATTTT

D: NA
V: TRBV20-1
size: NA
J: TRBJ2-3
CDR3: CSAREIQTDTQYF
DNA: TGCAGTGCTAGAGAGATCCAGACAGATACGCAGTATTTT

D: TRBD1
V: TRBV7-2
size: NA
J: TRBJ2-2
CDR3: CASSWGTGVPSGELFF
DNA: TGTGCCAGCAGCTGGGGGACAGGGGTTCCCTCCGGGGAGCTGTTTTTT

D: NA
V: TRBV5-6
size: NA
J: TRBJ2-6
CDR3: CASSREGVAGANVLTF
DNA: TGTGCCAGCAGCCGCGAGGGAGTGGCTGGGGCCAACGTCCTGACTTTC

D: TRBD2
V: TRBV6-2/TRBV6-3
size: few
J: TRBJ2-3
CDR3: CASSSTSVTDTQYF
DNA: TGTGCCAGCAGTTCGACTAGCGTTACAGATACGCAGTATTTT

D: TRBD2
V: TRBV10-3
size: many
J: TRBJ2-7
CDR3: CAISDSQGLAGGLHNEQYF
DNA: TGTGCCATCAGTGACTCCCAGGGACTAGCGGGGGGGCTTCACAACGAGCAGTACTTC

D: NA
V: TRBV4-1
size: few
J: TRBJ1-2
CDR3: CASSQPSTAIYGYTF
DNA: TGCGCCAGCAGCCAACCATCGACAGCCATCTATGGCTACACCTTC

D: TRBD1
V: TRBV5-5
size: few
J: TRBJ1-2
CDR3: CASSLGWGTGDYGYTF
DNA: TGTGCCAGCAGCTTGGGTTGGGGGACAGGGGACTATGGCTACACCTTC

D: NA
V: TRBV11-1
size: few
J: TRBJ1-1
CDR3: CASSSRTGKDTEAFF
DNA: TGTGCCAGCAGCTCCCGAACGGGGAAGGACACTGAAGCTTTCTTT

D: NA
V: TRBV7-9
size: NA
J: TRBJ2-5
CDR3: CASSTCRGDQETQYF
DNA: TGTGCCAGCAGCACCTGCAGGGGGGACCAAGAGACCCAGTACTTC

D: NA
V: TRBV28
size: NA
J: TRBJ1-4
CDR3: CTSSIPGYKATNEKLFF
DNA: TGTACCAGCAGCATACCGGGCTACAAGGCGACTAATGAAAAACTGTTTTTT

D: NA
V: TRBV27
size: few
J: TRBJ1-2
CDR3: CASGLNRVGGYTF
DNA: TGTGCCAGCGGTTTAAACAGGGTTGGTGGCTACACCTTC

D: TRBD2
V: TRBV20-1
size: many
J: TRBJ2-7
CDR3: CSARDVLGGDGSYEQYF
DNA: TGCAGTGCTAGAGATGTGTTGGGGGGGGATGGATCCTACGAACAGTACTTC

D: TRBD2
V: TRBV6-5
size: few
J: TRBJ2-3
CDR3: CASSYKGLQLGTDAQYF
DNA: TGTGCCAGCAGTTATAAGGGACTACAACTTGGCACAGATGCGCAGTATTTT

D: TRBD2
V: TRBV7-2
size: few
J: TRBJ2-7
CDR3: CASSLFGLGTSSYEQYF
DNA: TGTGCCAGCAGCCTCTTCGGCCTGGGGACTAGCTCCTACGAGCAGTACTTC

D: NA
V: TRBV7-2
size: NA
J: TRBJ2-1
CDR3: CASSPRLVRSSYNEQFF
DNA: TGTGCCAGCAGCCCGAGACTAGTTAGGAGCTCCTACAATGAGCAGTTCTTC

D: TRBD1
V: TRBV4-1
size: NA
J: TRBJ2-3
CDR3: CASSQVTGQDTQYF
DNA: TGCGCCAGCAGCCAAGTGACAGGGCAAGATACGCAGTATTTT

D: TRBD1
V: TRBV9
size: many
J: TRBJ2-7
CDR3: CASSANPGQGSSYEQYF
DNA: TGTGCCAGCAGCGCCAACCCGGGACAGGGGAGCTCCTACGAGCAGTACTTC

D: NA
V: TRBV20-1
size: NA
J: TRBJ1-1
CDR3: CSARDPGSGTEAFF
DNA: TGCAGTGCTAGAGATCCCGGGTCGGGGACTGAAGCTTTCTTT

D: TRBD2
V: TRBV9
size: NA
J: TRBJ2-1
CDR3: CASSARLAGDPSYNEQFF
DNA: TGTGCCAGCAGCGCCCGACTAGCGGGGGATCCTTCCTACAATGAGCAGTTCTTC